This is a list of T cell receptor beta chains from one sample in a study of Ad26.COV2.S vaccination and SARS-CoV-2 variants. Sequencing was performed with immunoSEQ multiplex PCR; in TCRdb, only in-frame clones are kept and a portion is missing. There are 300,000 to 400,000 clones in the sample; over 80% occur only once, and around 2.2% lies in the top ten. Material: peripheral blood, obtained in a trial of Ad26.COV2.S vaccine versus placebo. Receptor source: a person aged 18-60 years who received the Ad26.COV2.S COVID-19 vaccine or a placebo. The CDR3 runs from the conserved cysteine through the conserved F or W. D genes are given only for firm matches. Part of the rows lack a size; the others show once, few, many or a class for expanded clones.

- TRBJ2-3 - TRBV5-1 CATGSGTDFTQYF TGCGCCACCGGCAGCGGGACAGATTTTACGCAGTATTTT
- TRBJ1-2 - TRBV19 CASSPGQHNFYGYTF TGTGCCAGTAGTCCCGGACAGCACAATTTCTATGGCTACACCTTC
- TRBJ2-1 TRBD2 TRBV6-5 CASASGDYYNEQFF TGTGCCAGCGCCAGCGGGGATTACTACAATGAGCAGTTCTTC
- TRBJ2-5 TRBD1 TRBV2 CASSGNRGQETQYF TGTGCCAGCAGTGGAAACAGGGGGCAGGAGACCCAGTACTTC
- TRBJ2-7 TRBD1 TRBV7-6 CASSTRQGYEQYF TGTGCCAGCAGCACCCGACAGGGCTACGAGCAGTACTTC
many TRBJ1-2 - TRBV7-2 CASSLVGVGYGYTF TGTGCCAGCAGCTTAGTTGGGGTTGGCTATGGCTACACCTTC
- TRBJ1-2 TRBD1 TRBV6-5 CASSSTGMYGYTF TGTGCCAGCAGTTCGACAGGGATGTATGGCTACACCTTC
- TRBJ1-6 - TRBV4-1 CASSQVVNSPLHF TGCGCCAGCAGCCAAGTAGTTAACTCACCCCTCCACTTT
- TRBJ1-1 - TRBV6-1 CASSEAGGNTEAFF TGTGCCAGCAGTGAAGCGGGGGGGAACACTGAAGCTTTCTTT
many TRBJ1-6 - TRBV7-9 CASSLSLSNWEGDNSPLHF TGTGCCAGCAGCTTATCTTTATCTAATTGGGAAGGAGATAATTCACCCCTCCACTTT
once TRBJ2-3 TRBD1 TRBV6-4 CASSQGQDTDTQYF TGTGCCAGCAGTCAGGGACAGGACACAGATACGCAGTATTTT
- TRBJ2-2 - TRBV7-9 CASSLALHTGELFF TGTGCCAGCAGCTTAGCTCTTCACACCGGGGAGCTGTTTTTT
- TRBJ2-1 - TRBV7-9 CASSLGWNEQFF TGTGCCAGCAGCTTAGGGTGGAATGAGCAGTTCTTC
- TRBJ1-2 TRBD1 TRBV5-1 CASSFVGTGGSGASGYTF TGCGCCAGCAGCTTCGTGGGGACAGGGGGTTCAGGGGCTTCTGGCTACACCTTC
once TRBJ1-5 - TRBV5-5 CASSPPGGNQPQHF TGTGCCAGCAGCCCTCCGGGGGGGAATCAGCCCCAGCATTTT
- TRBJ2-3 - TRBV5-1 CASTVQGPTQYF TGCGCCAGCACCGTACAGGGCCCTACGCAGTATTTT
- TRBJ1-2 - TRBV28 CASGTLEDNYGYTF TGTGCCAGCGGGACCCTGGAAGATAACTATGGCTACACCTTC
- TRBJ2-1 TRBD2 TRBV24-1 CATSPGASGGLTKTYNEQFF TGTGCCACCAGCCCCGGTGCCAGCGGGGGGCTCACCAAAACCTACAATGAGCAGTTCTTC
- TRBJ1-2 - TRBV19 CASRDSARGYTF TGTGCCAGCAGGGACTCTGCAAGAGGCTACACCTTC
- TRBJ2-1 - TRBV7-6 CASSLGGSRRFNEQFF TGTGCCAGCAGCTTAGGCGGGTCTCGCCGGTTCAATGAGCAGTTCTTC
- TRBJ2-3 - TRBV5-4 CASSPYADTQYF TGTGCCAGCAGCCCCTACGCAGATACGCAGTATTTT
- TRBJ2-1 TRBD2 TRBV7-6 CASSLDVGGGANEQFF TGTGCCAGCAGCTTAGATGTGGGCGGGGGGGCCAATGAGCAGTTCTTC
- TRBJ1-6 TRBD1 TRBV5-4 CASSPQGQGNNSPLHF TGTGCCAGCAGCCCCCAGGGACAGGGTAATAATTCACCCCTCCACTTT
- TRBJ2-1 - TRBV18 CASSLGRQSSYNEQFF TGTGCCAGCTCCCTGGGGCGTCAAAGCTCCTACAATGAGCAGTTCTTC
- TRBJ2-1 - TRBV6-5 CASKRDFSYNEQFF TGTGCCAGCAAACGGGACTTCTCCTACAATGAGCAGTTCTTC
- TRBJ2-2 TRBD2 TRBV5-1 CASRFFLGGKNTGELFF TGCGCCAGCAGGTTCTTCCTCGGGGGGAAGAACACCGGGGAGCTGTTTTTT
- TRBJ2-2 TRBD1 TRBV27 CASSSTGFEGTGELFF TGTGCCAGCAGTTCGACAGGGTTTGAGGGTACCGGGGAGCTGTTTTTT
once TRBJ2-2 - TRBV28 CASSFGQGLFF TGTGCCAGCAGTTTTGGGCAGGGGCTGTTTTTT
- TRBJ2-7 TRBD1 TRBV19 CASSLDTGGRAYEQYF TGTGCCAGTAGTCTAGATACAGGGGGAAGGGCCTACGAGCAGTACTTC
- TRBJ2-6 - TRBV19 CASSIVEGSGANVLTF TGTGCCAGTAGTATAGTGGAGGGCTCTGGGGCCAACGTCCTGACTTTC
- TRBJ1-1 - TRBV6-5 CASSYSVRGVTEAFF TGTGCCAGCAGTTACTCGGTTAGGGGTGTGACTGAAGCTTTCTTT
- TRBJ2-1 TRBD1 TRBV5-5 CASSLSGQGSNEQFF TGTGCCAGCAGCTTATCCGGACAGGGATCAAATGAGCAGTTCTTC
few TRBJ2-3 - TRBV7-6 CASSLERSSWADTQYF TGTGCCAGCAGCTTAGAGAGGTCCAGTTGGGCAGATACGCAGTATTTT
few TRBJ1-2 - TRBV7-8 CASSYTGTRYGYTF TGTGCCAGCAGCTATACCGGGACAAGGTATGGCTACACCTTC
once TRBJ2-7 - TRBV5-5 CASSPSHRPSSYEQYF TGTGCCAGCAGCCCCTCCCACAGACCCTCCTCCTACGAGCAGTACTTC
- TRBJ1-2 TRBD1 TRBV28 CASSLWQWEGAGGYTF TGTGCCAGCAGTTTATGGCAGTGGGAGGGGGCAGGTGGCTACACCTTC
- TRBJ1-5 - TRBV15 CATSRDKGTQRQPQHF TGTGCCACCAGCAGAGATAAGGGGACACAGAGACAGCCCCAGCATTTT
once TRBJ2-7 - TRBV7-2 CASSRRSARRTYEQYF TGTGCCAGCAGCCGGAGGTCGGCCCGTCGGACCTACGAGCAGTACTTC
- TRBJ1-1 - TRBV5-1 CASSLAPPITEAFF TGCGCCAGCAGCTTGGCCCCACCTATCACTGAAGCTTTCTTT
once TRBJ2-3 - TRBV5-8 CASSLGGWYVDTQYF TGTGCCAGCAGCTTAGGGGGGTGGTATGTGGATACGCAGTATTTT
- TRBJ1-2 TRBD1 TRBV5-6 CASSLFTGVLGYTF TGTGCCAGCAGCTTGTTCACAGGGGTCCTTGGCTACACCTTC
- TRBJ2-1 TRBD1 TRBV24-1 CATTGPDRNLRPRTYNEQFF TGTGCCACCACTGGACCGGACAGGAACCTTCGGCCTCGCACCTACAATGAGCAGTTCTTC
- TRBJ2-7 - TRBV7-2 CASSTRTSYEQYF TGTGCCAGCAGCACAAGGACCTCCTACGAGCAGTACTTC